The rows below give T cell receptor beta chains drawn from one sample of a study of blood T cells in healthy people across ages. TCRdb processed the 5' RACE reads anew with MiXCR; each CDR3 protein has one entry. The data contain fewer than 900,000 distinct CDR3 sequences, over 45% of them singletons. The sequencing sample was made of blood. Every receptor here comes from a woman aged 60-75 years in good health. Each CDR3 is given with its conserved first and last residue. A D gene is named only where the DNA matches it firmly. Clone size is shown for a subset of rows, as once, few, many or a class of expanded clone.

CDR3aa | len | d_gene | j_gene | v_gene | abundance
CSACTSYEQYF | 11 | - | TRBJ2-7 | TRBV20-1 | -
CSGLSRNYNEQFF | 13 | - | TRBJ2-1 | TRBV20-1 | few
CSARDMRGRGGYTF | 14 | TRBD1 | TRBJ1-2 | TRBV20-1 | -
CASSTSPGVGYTF | 13 | - | TRBJ1-2 | TRBV11-2 | -
CAISEGLAGEQYF | 13 | - | TRBJ2-7 | TRBV10-3 | -
CSAQSLGTDTQYF | 13 | - | TRBJ2-3 | TRBV20-1 | -
CASSLSGTASGDTQYF | 16 | - | TRBJ2-3 | TRBV7-3 | -
CSARDYSREATNTEAFF | 17 | - | TRBJ1-1 | TRBV20-1 | once
CASSLVRLAGGNEQFF | 16 | TRBD2 | TRBJ2-1 | TRBV7-9 | many
CASSLEGRSSYGYTF | 15 | - | TRBJ1-2 | TRBV7-9 | -
CASTLAAAYNEQFF | 14 | - | TRBJ2-1 | TRBV5-1 | many
CSAGLAGVKNEQYF | 14 | TRBD2 | TRBJ2-5 | TRBV20-1 | -
CSARTSGSSDTQYF | 14 | TRBD2 | TRBJ2-3 | TRBV20-1 | few
CASCRDATYEQYF | 13 | - | TRBJ2-7 | TRBV12-3/TRBV12-4 | -
CASSFARTLGSYNEQFF | 17 | - | TRBJ2-1 | TRBV27 | many
CASSTNLWAGGYF | 13 | - | TRBJ2-5 | TRBV6-6 | -
CASSYSHRGGDEQFF | 15 | TRBD1 | TRBJ2-1 | TRBV6-2/TRBV6-3 | many
CSVEADSNYEQFF | 13 | - | TRBJ2-1 | TRBV29-1 | many
CASSGGRAVNEQFF | 14 | TRBD2 | TRBJ2-1 | TRBV6-5 | -
CASSSPRQGQETQYF | 15 | TRBD1 | TRBJ2-5 | TRBV5-1 | few
CAISESPDTGGGYTF | 15 | - | TRBJ1-2 | TRBV10-3 | few
CASSLAGQRGEQFF | 14 | TRBD2 | TRBJ2-1 | TRBV12-3/TRBV12-4 | -
CASRITGAHLQQYF | 14 | - | TRBJ2-5 | TRBV27 | -
CASSQGPGQGNSEQFF | 16 | TRBD1 | TRBJ2-1 | TRBV4-2 | few
CASSAETIQYF | 11 | - | TRBJ2-4 | TRBV5-1 | -
CASSPAYSRRGNEQYF | 16 | - | TRBJ2-7 | TRBV9 | -
CASSVGGFQPQHF | 13 | - | TRBJ1-5 | TRBV28 | -
CSARDPGPTSYEQYF | 15 | - | TRBJ2-7 | TRBV20-1 | few
CASSQGRAETQYF | 13 | - | TRBJ2-5 | TRBV7-3 | -
CASRPWTGIGYNEQFF | 16 | TRBD1 | TRBJ2-1 | TRBV7-8 | -
CSARRGGGETQYF | 13 | TRBD2 | TRBJ2-5 | TRBV20-1 | many
CASGEGGPNEKLFF | 14 | - | TRBJ1-4 | TRBV6-1 | -
CASSRGQKEKLFF | 13 | TRBD1 | TRBJ1-4 | TRBV27 | few
CASSSEADTQYF | 12 | - | TRBJ2-3 | TRBV11-3 | -
CATSLRDRVFYEQYF | 15 | TRBD1 | TRBJ2-7 | TRBV28 | -
CSVALLVSSYNEQFF | 15 | - | TRBJ2-1 | TRBV29-1 | few
CASSPSRQPQFF | 12 | - | TRBJ2-1 | TRBV27 | -